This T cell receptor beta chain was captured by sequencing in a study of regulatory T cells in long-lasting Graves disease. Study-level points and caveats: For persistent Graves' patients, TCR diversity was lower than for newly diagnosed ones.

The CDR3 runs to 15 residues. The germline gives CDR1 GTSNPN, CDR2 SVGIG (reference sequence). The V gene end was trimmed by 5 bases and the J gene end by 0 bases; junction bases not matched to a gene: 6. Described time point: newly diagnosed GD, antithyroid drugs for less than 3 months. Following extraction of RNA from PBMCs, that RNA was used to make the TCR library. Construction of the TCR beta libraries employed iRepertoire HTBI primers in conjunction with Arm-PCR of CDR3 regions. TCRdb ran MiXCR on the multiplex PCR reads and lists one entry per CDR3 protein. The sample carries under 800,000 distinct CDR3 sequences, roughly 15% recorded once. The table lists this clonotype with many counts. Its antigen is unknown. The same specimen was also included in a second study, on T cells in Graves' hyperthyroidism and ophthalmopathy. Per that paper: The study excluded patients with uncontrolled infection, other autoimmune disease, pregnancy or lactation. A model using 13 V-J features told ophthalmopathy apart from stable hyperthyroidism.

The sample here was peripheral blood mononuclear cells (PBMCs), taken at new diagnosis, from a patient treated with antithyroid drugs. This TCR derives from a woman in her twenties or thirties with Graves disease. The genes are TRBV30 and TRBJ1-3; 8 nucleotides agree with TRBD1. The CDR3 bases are TGTGCCTGGGACAGGGGCAAGGGCTCTGGAAACACCATATATTTT. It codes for CAWDRGKGSGNTIYF.